This TCR beta chain was obtained from a study of cytomegalovirus exposure and HLA in healthy donors. CDR3 length: 15 amino acids. Trimming removed 3 bases from V and 2 bases from J; junction bases left unmatched: 4. Germline CDR1 reads SGDLS; CDR2 reads YYNGEE. Study conclusions and caveats: Available immune exposure information was restricted to CMV serostatus only. Prior analysis indicated that the majority of TCR beta V segments exhibited productivity approximately 87% or approximately 30% of the time. In a later analysis, common viral pathogens appeared linked to several of the most significant clusters. Sequencing depth across donors, presence/absence analyses assumed, was roughly uniform.

PCR employed 60 Vbeta and 13 Jbeta primers. Profiled with immunoSEQ multiplex PCR; TCRdb holds only in-frame clones, not every one. Of roughly 180,000 clones in the sample, less than 85% were seen once. With respect to this clone: The antigen is unknown.

This sequence originates from a girl aged 5 to 17 in good health and CMV-seropositive. The rearrangement uses TRBV9 and TRBJ2-7, with TRBD2 matching 11 bases. The source material was PBMCs. CDR3 DNA sequence: TGTGCCAGCAGCGCCGAGGGACTAGCGGCCTACGAGCAGTACTTC. Translating it yields CASSAEGLAAYEQYF.